The clone carrying this T cell receptor beta chain was seen only a few times. These data belong to a study of shared clonotypes between healthy human individuals. Libraries were prepared by immunoSEQ multiplex PCR; TCRdb keeps only in-frame clonotypes and omits some of them. The data show 2 million to 2.5 million clones, just over 90% seen once. The germline CDR1 and CDR2 sequences are SGHTA and FQGNSA. V lost 6 bases, J lost 1 base, and 2 bases stayed unmatched. This CDR3 has 13 residues. Caucasian adults living in Nashville, Tennessee, provided all samples. The specimen sequenced was naive CD4+ T cells from PBMCs. Subset in this sample: CD45RA+ positively selected. This sequence joins TRBV7-2 and TRBJ2-7; 8 nucleotides line up with TRBD2. This clonotype was obtained from a man between 18 and 29 years old in good health. Some clones in this sample may be carry-over from other donors' samples. CDR3 loop: CASRTGGSYEQYF. CDR3 coding DNA: TGTGCCAGCAGGACGGGAGGGTCCTACGAGCAGTACTTC.